The rows below give T cell receptor beta chains drawn from one sample of a study of shared clonotypes between healthy human individuals. Some clones are missing from TCRdb's copy, which holds only in-frame ones; the method was immunoSEQ multiplex PCR. The data show roughly 500,000 clones, 60% to 85% seen once. The sequencing input was PBMCs. These receptors all come from a woman between 40 and 50 years old in good health. Some clones in this sample may be carry-over from other donors' samples. CDR3s leave out the opening cysteine and the closing phenylalanine or tryptophan. Clone size is not always given. Where it is, it says once, few, many or a class for expanded clones.

v_gene,abundance,j_gene,CDR3aa
TRBV7-9,-,TRBJ1-5,ASSLTYRDDGNQPQH
TRBV6-1,-,TRBJ2-5,ASSPGLEEETQY
TRBV6-5,-,TRBJ2-7,ASTVKIRYEQY
TRBV4-3,-,TRBJ2-2,ASSAGTLHTGELF
TRBV9,few,-,ASSVGGQSYEQY
TRBV30,-,TRBJ2-2,AWSRTGGKVGELF
TRBV29-1,-,TRBJ2-1,SVDRGDNEQF
TRBV7-9,-,TRBJ2-3,ASSLGASGVASDTQY
TRBV18,-,TRBJ2-1,ASSRGASGSKDNEQF
TRBV7-9,-,TRBJ2-1,ASSLAGGRTNEQF
TRBV15,-,TRBJ1-2,ATSRDIAGPRGYT
TRBV6-6,few,TRBJ2-5,ASRRHEGKETQY
TRBV11-2,-,TRBJ2-5,ASSVRGSIIAGDQETQY
TRBV7-9,few,TRBJ2-6,ASSPRGSGANVLT
TRBV6-5,-,TRBJ2-7,ASSRAVHYEQY
TRBV7-3,-,TRBJ2-1,ASSPLTSADEQF
TRBV12-1,many,TRBJ1-1,ASSFMDSHTEAF